The present T cell receptor (beta chain) was sequenced within a study of T cell responses to AZD1222 COVID-19 vaccine. Study results and caveats: It should be noted that donors were predominantly white British and more often female, and clonal diversity was possibly underestimated. A reported finding is that nearly half of spike-specific TCRs target unmutated variant regions. Increases in Spike-specific TCR breadth and depth were seen after two AZD1222 doses.

Clones were sequenced by immunoSEQ multiplex PCR, and TCRdb holds only the in-frame ones, with some missing. The sample lists about 140,000 clones, approximately 90% occurring once. About this clone: Antigen: not known.

The sequencing used peripheral blood, collected on day 0 of AZD1222 vaccination. The clonotype was recovered from an adult in good health.

CDR3 residues: CASSLLDRNTEAFF. The CDR3 DNA follows: TGCGCCAGCAGCTTGTTAGACAGGAACACTGAAGCTTTCTTT. J is TRBJ1-1 and V is TRBV5-1, with D perhaps TRBD1 (5 bases). V gave up 1 base and J gave up 1 base, with 8 bases separating them. This CDR3 is built from 14 residues. CDR1 is SGHRS, CDR2 YFSETQ, per germline.